These 30 T cell receptor beta chains came from one sample sequenced in a study of blood T cell repertoires in COVID-19. The assay was immunoSEQ multiplex PCR, and TCRdb's table has in-frame clones only and misses some. Here the sample spans 200,000 to 300,000 clones, nearly 95% being singletons. The specimen was peripheral blood. These receptors were collected from a man in his thirties or forties with COVID-19, enrolled during active disease.

The rearrangement links TRBV28 to TRBJ2-7, with 8 bases matching TRBD1. V dropped 7 bases and J dropped 0; count of bases not matched to a gene: 5. The germline gives CDR1 MDHEN, CDR2 SYDVKM. The CDR3 covers 14 residues. Here the CDR3 DNA reads TGTGCCAGCACTCCTGGGACAGGCTCCTACGAGCAGTACTTC. It translates to CASTPGTGSYEQYF.

This chain uses TRBV6-4 with TRBJ2-3, with D possibly TRBD1 on 5 matching bases. Looked up from germline, CDR1 is MRHNA and CDR2 is SNTAGT. The germline V and J ends were trimmed by 10 bases and 2 bases, with 13 bases remaining between them. This CDR3 spans 13 amino acids. CDR3 sequence (DNA): TGTGCCATCCCAGGGATCCCCACAGATACGCAGTATTTT. As protein: CAIPGIPTDTQYF.

The chain recombines TRBV10-3 with TRBJ1-1; no reliable D call. Germline CDR1 reads ENHRY; CDR2 reads SYGVKD. V was pared by 9 bases and J by 1 base, with 12 bases between. The CDR3 has 13 residues. The CDR3 bases are TGTGCCATTCAGGCCGGGGAGAACACTGAAGCTTTCTTT. It codes for CAIQAGENTEAFF.

The rearrangement joins TRBV7-2 to TRBJ2-7; TRBD1 might be the D (5 bases). CDR1 and CDR2 (germline): SGHTA, FQGNSA. The CDR3 is 14 amino acids. Trimming pared 1 base from V and 0 bases from J, leaving 7 bases between. CDR3 sequence: CASSLVGHSYEQYF. DNA for the CDR3: TGTGCCAGCAGCTTAGTCGGACACTCCTACGAGCAGTACTTC.

The chain carries TRBV9 and TRBJ1-3; no reliable D call. V lost 4 bases to trimming and J lost 3 bases, with 11 bases between them. Germline V gene data show CDR1 as SGDLS and CDR2 as YYNGEE. The CDR3 has 14 residues. The CDR3 loop is CASSSNLFGNTIYF. The CDR3 DNA reads as TGTGCCAGCAGCTCGAATCTATTTGGAAACACCATATATTTT.

The J gene is TRBJ2-3, the V gene TRBV6-6; perhaps TRBD1 as D (5 bases). The germline V and J ends were trimmed by 5 bases and 4 bases, with 22 bases remaining between them. The CDR3 spans 17 residues. The germline CDR1 and CDR2 sequences are MNHNY and SVGAGI (reference sequence). CDR3 sequence: CASSHGQGFNAADTQYF. Here the CDR3 DNA reads TGTGCCAGCAGTCACGGACAAGGATTTAACGCAGCAGATACGCAGTATTTT.

The rearrangement links TRBV6-6 to TRBJ1-5, with 7 positions matching TRBD1. Germline V gives CDR1 MNHNY, CDR2 SVGAGI (reference sequence). The CDR3 runs 14 residues. After removal of 10 bases from V and 1 base from J, the junction contained 7 bases not matched to a gene. CDR3 sequence: CATQTGKSNQPQHF. The CDR3 DNA sequence: TGTGCCACCCAGACAGGGAAGAGCAATCAGCCCCAGCATTTT.

V gene TRBV27 combines with J gene TRBJ2-2, with TRBD1 matching over 8 bases. The CDR3 runs to 19 residues. V shed 1 base, J shed 3 bases, and the junction held 13 bases outside the gene matches. CDR1 and CDR2 from the germline V gene are MNHEY and SMNVEV (reference sequence). The CDR3 coding sequence is TGTGCCAGCAGTTTATACGGGGTGGGCAGGGGGCATCACACCGGGGAGCTGTTTTTT. Its protein product is CASSLYGVGRGHHTGELFF.

The chain combines TRBV7-2 with TRBJ2-5, with D possibly TRBD2 on 6 matching bases. The V end lost 5 bases, the J end lost 4 bases, and 14 bases lay between the germline ends. Germline-derived CDR1 and CDR2 are SGHTA and FQGNSA. The CDR3 consists of 14 residues. The CDR3 spells CASSPGTVRETQYF. The CDR3 bases are TGTGCCAGCAGCCCAGGGACTGTCAGAGAGACCCAGTACTTC.

Only one count was recorded for this clone. The rearrangement joins TRBV6-4 to TRBJ2-3, with 13 bases identical to TRBD2. This CDR3 is 15 amino acids long. Germline assignment: CDR1 MRHNA and CDR2 SNTAGT. After removal of 6 bases from V and 4 bases from J, the junction contained 4 bases not matched to a gene. The CDR3 bases are TGTGCCAGCAGCACTAGCGGGGGGGCCTCAGATACGCAGTATTTT. Translation gives CASSTSGGASDTQYF.

CDR3 nucleotide sequence: TGTGCCAGCAGCGGGGACAGAAACAATGAGCAGTTCTTC. Translating it yields CASSGDRNNEQFF. The J gene is TRBJ2-1, the V gene TRBV12-3 or TRBV12-4; 7 bases fit TRBD1. V lost 6 bases to trimming and J lost 5 bases; unmatched junction nucleotides: 4. CDR3 length: 13 amino acids.

The sample holds one count of this clone. The chain uses TRBV9 and TRBJ2-3, with TRBD2 identical over 7 bases. V lost 4 bases and J lost 2; bases outside the gene matches: 4. The germline V gene encodes CDR1 SGDLS and CDR2 YYNGEE. The CDR3 consists of 14 residues. CDR3 sequence (DNA): TGTGCCAGCAGCCCCGCGGGGGACACAGATACGCAGTATTTT. This sequence encodes CASSPAGDTDTQYF.

V gene TRBV7-6 combines with J gene TRBJ2-6; D ambiguous. The V end was cut by 5 bases, the J end by 13 bases, with 9 bases between. Germline V CDR1 and CDR2: SGHVS, FNYEAQ. This CDR3 has 11 amino acids. The CDR3 loop reads CASSPLRVLTF. The CDR3, as DNA: TGTGCCAGCAGCCCCTTGAGGGTCCTGACTTTC.

The chain employs TRBV2 and TRBJ2-7; 7 nucleotides agree with TRBD1. Germline V gene data show CDR1 as SNHLY and CDR2 as FYNNEI. The CDR3 sequence is 12 residues long. J lost 5 bases, V lost 5 bases, and 3 bases had no gene match. CDR3 loop: CASSRDSHEQYF. As DNA, the CDR3 is TGTGCCAGCAGTAGGGACAGCCACGAGCAGTACTTC.

The rearrangement uses TRBV7-9 and TRBJ2-3; 7 bases are a match to TRBD2. The germline gives CDR1 SEHNR, CDR2 FQNEAQ (reference sequence). The CDR3 extends over 17 amino acids. J lost 6 bases, V lost 7 bases, and 19 bases had no gene match. The CDR3 DNA sequence: TGTGCCAGCACCCTCCCCCCTGGTAGCGGGTCCCAGGATACGCAGTATTTT. This encodes CASTLPPGSGSQDTQYF.

This chain connects TRBV19 to TRBJ1-1, with 7 nucleotides matching TRBD1. Germline V gene sequence: CDR1 LNHDA, CDR2 SQIVND (reference sequence). The CDR3 is 18 amino acids. The V and J ends lost 7 bases and 5 bases, in that order; junction bases with no gene match: 22. CDR3 DNA sequence: TGTGCCAGTACCCCCATACAACAGGGGTTACGACGGATTACTGAAGCTTTCTTT. Translation gives CASTPIQQGLRRITEAFF.

This chain links TRBV10-1 with TRBJ1-2; 8 positions match TRBD1. Per germline, CDR1 WNHNN and CDR2 SYGVQD (reference sequence). V lost 10 bases, J lost 4 bases, and 11 bases stayed unmatched. This CDR3 spans 14 amino acids. The CDR3 spells CAKRTGSNSYGYTF. The CDR3 DNA sequence: TGCGCCAAGCGGACAGGGTCTAACTCCTATGGCTACACCTTC.

J is TRBJ2-5 and V is TRBV19; 10 nucleotides align to TRBD1. Germline CDR1 is LNHDA and CDR2 is SQIVND (reference sequence). The junction had 6 bases not matched to a gene; V was cut back by 6 bases and J by 5 bases. The CDR3 runs 14 residues. CDR3 bases: TGTGCCAGTAGCCAGACAGGGGGCAGTGAGACCCAGTACTTC. Protein: CASSQTGGSETQYF. Full variable domain (remainder filled in from reference TRBV19 and TRBJ2-5): DGGITQSPKYLFRKEGQNVTLSCEQNLNHDAMYWYRQDPGQGLRLIYYSQIVNDFQKGDIAEGYSVSREKKESFPLTVTSAQKNPTAFYLCASSQTGGSETQYFGPGTRLLVL.

As regards this clone: The sample carries other DNA sequences with the same CDR3. The rearrangement uses TRBV11-2 and TRBJ2-7; D gene ambiguous. The CDR3 is 14 amino acids. Germline values: CDR1 SGHAT, CDR2 FQNNGV. V dropped 3 bases and J dropped 2 bases, with 11 bases sitting between them. The CDR3 DNA is TGTGCCAGCAGCTTCGCAGGTCGGCCCTACGAGCAGTACTTC. It is translated as CASSFAGRPYEQYF.

The rearrangement joins TRBV18 to TRBJ1-6, with D possibly matching TRBD1 (5 bases). Trimming removed 1 base from V and 5 bases from J, with 9 bases in between. Germline assignment: CDR1 KGHSH and CDR2 LQKENI. The CDR3 sequence is 15 residues long. CDR3: CASSPREQDNSPLHF. The CDR3 bases are TGTGCCAGCTCACCACGAGAACAGGATAATTCACCCCTCCACTTT. Using reference TRBV18 and TRBJ1-6 for the parts outside the CDR3, the full variable domain is NAGVMQNPRHLVRRRGQEARLRCSPMKGHSHVYWYRQLPEEGLKFMVYLQKENIIDESGMPKERFSAEFPKEGPSILRIQQVVRGDSAAYFCASSPREQDNSPLHFGNGTRLTVT.

This chain connects TRBV7-9 to TRBJ1-1, with TRBD1 identical over 11 bases. The CDR3 consists of 15 residues. Germline assignment: CDR1 SEHNR and CDR2 FQNEAQ (reference sequence). V shed 9 bases and J 3 bases; nucleotides not matched to a gene: 9. As DNA, the CDR3 is TGTGCCAGTACCTGGACAGGGGGCGCGTACACTGAAGCTTTCTTT. It translates to CASTWTGGAYTEAFF.

The chain employs TRBV3-1 (or the pseudogene TRBV3-2) and TRBJ1-1; unclear D gene. Trimming left V 0 bases short and J 12 bases short, with 11 bases between. This CDR3 contains 12 residues. The germline V gene has CDR1 LGHDT and CDR2 YNNKEL (reference sequence). Here the CDR3 reads CASSQESMRTFF. The CDR3 DNA sequence: TGTGCCAGCAGCCAAGAAAGTATGAGGACTTTCTTT.

V and J are TRBV9 and TRBJ2-5; 7 bases line up with TRBD2. After removal of 0 bases from V and 5 bases from J, the junction contained 10 bases not matched to a gene. CDR1 is SGDLS and CDR2 is YYNGEE in the germline V gene. CDR3 length: 16 residues. The DNA of the CDR3 is TGTGCCAGCAGCGTAGAATGGGGGAGGGGAAGGGAGACCCAGTACTTC. Translation: CASSVEWGRGRETQYF.

The rearrangement uses TRBV10-3 and TRBJ1-3; 9 bases agree with TRBD1. V was clipped by 4 bases and J by 4 bases; unmatched bases: 11. In germline, CDR1 is ENHRY, CDR2 SYGVKD. There are 17 residues in the CDR3. CDR3 amino acids: CAISAILQGARGNTIYF. The CDR3, as DNA: TGTGCCATCAGTGCCATCCTACAGGGGGCGCGGGGAAACACCATATATTTT.

This clone appeared once. The V and J genes are TRBV7-9 and TRBJ2-3; 8 bases are shared with TRBD2. The germline V gene encodes CDR1 SEHNR and CDR2 FQNEAQ (reference sequence). This CDR3 comprises 19 residues. Unmatched junction bases numbered 24, after V lost 5 bases and J lost 8 bases. For the CDR3, the DNA is TGTGCCAGCAGCCCGGGCATCCCGGGACTAGTCCCTTCCCGGGGTACGCAGTATTTT. It specifies CASSPGIPGLVPSRGTQYF.

V is TRBV11-2 and J is TRBJ1-3; 12 bases agree with TRBD1. V lost 1 base, J lost 0 bases, and 7 bases stayed unmatched. Germline lookup yields CDR1 SGHAT and CDR2 FQNNGV. This CDR3 contains 19 residues. This CDR3 is CASSLGGTGGPSSGNTIYF. The DNA for the CDR3 is TGTGCCAGCAGCTTAGGTGGGACAGGGGGCCCTAGCTCTGGAAACACCATATATTTT.

This chain uses TRBV9 with TRBJ2-3, with TRBD1 as a possible D gene (6 bases). Germline CDR1 is SGDLS and CDR2 is YYNGEE. CDR3 length: 13 amino acids. Trimming stripped 3 bases from V and 4 bases from J, with 9 bases between. CDR3 sequence (DNA): TGTGCCAGCAGCGCACAGGGATCAGATACGCAGTATTTT. Translating gives CASSAQGSDTQYF.

The rearrangement links TRBV2 to TRBJ1-5; D might be TRBD1 (6 bases). CDR1 SNHLY and CDR2 FYNNEI come from the germline V gene. With 7 bases removed from V and 2 bases from J, the gap between germline ends came to 15 bases. There are 15 residues in the CDR3. CDR3 nucleotide sequence: TGTGCCAGCACCTCTTGGGGGGGGCGCAATCAGCCCCAGCATTTT. Protein product: CASTSWGGRNQPQHF.

A note on this clone: Other DNA sequences in the sample encode the same CDR3. The chain combines TRBV18 with TRBJ2-7; 9 bases map to TRBD1. V gave up 2 bases and J gave up 4 bases; unmatched junction bases: 3. Per the germline V gene, CDR1 is KGHSH and CDR2 is LQKENI. The CDR3 spans 14 residues. The CDR3 sequence: CASSPRTGEYEQYF. The CDR3 DNA is TGTGCCAGCTCACCAAGGACAGGGGAATACGAGCAGTACTTC.

V is TRBV30 and J is TRBJ2-7, with 8 positions matching TRBD1. CDR1 is GTSNPN, CDR2 SVGIG, per germline (reference sequence). V lost 0 bases, J lost 1 base, and 8 bases stayed unmatched. This CDR3 spans 16 amino acids. The CDR3 sequence: CAWSVPQGAKSYEQYF. CDR3 DNA: TGTGCCTGGAGTGTACCGCAGGGGGCAAAGTCCTACGAGCAGTACTTC.